These 29 T cell receptor beta chains originate from one sample sequenced in a study of shared clonotypes between healthy human individuals. The assay was immunoSEQ multiplex PCR, and TCRdb's table has in-frame clones only and misses some. The sample consists of roughly 1 million clones, 75% to 85% of them appearing once. Sequencing was done on a sample of memory CD4+ T cells from PBMCs. Sample subset: CD45RA-negative fraction. The receptors stem from a man younger than 35 in good health. Some clones in this sample may be carry-over from other donors' samples.

The rearrangement links TRBV4-3 to TRBJ2-2, with D possibly matching TRBD1 (6 bases). Trimming stripped 1 base from V and 6 bases from J, with 12 bases between. The CDR3 has 15 residues. The germline V gene has CDR1 LGHNA and CDR2 YSLEER. The CDR3 bases are TGCGCCAGCAGCCAAGTGCCCCAGGGGTCCGGGGAGCTGTTTTTT. Its translation is CASSQVPQGSGELFF.

The chain carries TRBV14 and TRBJ2-5; D gene ambiguous. Trimming left V 4 bases short and J 0 bases short, with 15 bases between. The length of the CDR3 is 16 residues. Germline assignment: CDR1 SGHDN and CDR2 FVKESK. The CDR3: CASSRRDPIYQETQYF. In nucleotides, the CDR3 is TGTGCCAGCAGCCGGAGAGACCCAATCTACCAAGAGACCCAGTACTTC.

The rearrangement links TRBV5-1 to TRBJ1-3; D gene ambiguous. Germline V gene lookup returns CDR1 SGHRS and CDR2 YFSETQ. The CDR3 spans 13 residues. Between the trimmed V and J ends, which lost 5 bases and 11 bases, there was a span of 17 bases. The CDR3 coding sequence is TGCGCCAGCAGGGCCGGCAGACTGGACCCCATATATTTT. Amino acids: CASRAGRLDPIYF.

The genes are TRBV5-1 and TRBJ2-2, with D uncertain. This CDR3 is 14 amino acids long. CDR1 is SGHRS, CDR2 YFSETQ, per germline. V lost 0 bases and J 4 bases, leaving 7 bases between the germline ends. In nucleotides, the CDR3 is TGCGCCAGCAGCTTGGCCGTGCGCACCGGGGAGCTGTTTTTT. The encoded protein is CASSLAVRTGELFF.

The V call is TRBV5-4, the J call TRBJ2-1, with a tentative D call TRBD1 (5 bases). CDR1 and CDR2 from the germline V gene are SGHNT and YYREEE (reference sequence). The CDR3 has 15 residues. Between the trimmed V and J ends, which lost 4 bases and 5 bases, there was a span of 16 bases. The CDR3 protein is CASSTNVGLDNEQFF. The CDR3 DNA reads TGTGCCAGCAGCACTAACGTGGGGCTGGACAATGAGCAGTTCTTC.

The chain has TRBV9 and TRBJ1-2; D might be TRBD1 (6 bases). The CDR3 length is 16 residues. Germline CDR1 reads SGDLS; CDR2 reads YYNGEE. Trimming removed 4 bases at V and 7 bases at J, with 23 bases between. Here the CDR3 reads CASSPRTTGAMGGYTF. The CDR3 nucleotides are TGTGCCAGCAGCCCCCGTACGACAGGAGCTATGGGTGGCTACACCTTC. Full variable domain (outside the CDR3, taken from reference TRBV9 and TRBJ1-2): DSGVTQTPKHLITATGQRVTLRCSPRSGDLSVYWYQQSLDQGLQFLIQYYNGEERAKGNILERFSAQQFPDLHSELNLSSLELGDSALYFCASSPRTTGAMGGYTFGSGTRLTVV.

This clone was picked up a small number of times. The chain joins TRBV6-6 to TRBJ2-1; 9 nucleotides align to TRBD2. V shed 5 bases and J 12 bases; nucleotides not matched to a gene: 11. CDR1 MNHNY and CDR2 SVGAGI come from the germline V gene (reference sequence). This CDR3 has 14 amino acids. CDR3 sequence: CASSQGLAWSAQFF. The DNA for the CDR3 is TGTGCCAGCAGTCAAGGACTAGCGTGGAGCGCGCAGTTCTTC.

The rearrangement joins TRBV7-6 to TRBJ1-1; 7 nucleotides agree with TRBD1. The junction had 16 bases not matched to a gene; V was cut back by 3 bases and J by 0 bases. Germline CDR1 SGHVS, CDR2 FNYEAQ. The CDR3 is 19 amino acids. CDR3 in DNA: TGTGCCAGCAGCTTGGCCCTAGGACAGGCTCTAGGGGTGAACACTGAAGCTTTCTTT. Amino acids: CASSLALGQALGVNTEAFF. Combining the CDR3 with reference TRBV7-6 and TRBJ1-1 gives the whole variable domain GAGVSQSPRYKVTKRGQDVALRCDPISGHVSLYWYRQALGQGPEFLTYFNYEAQQDKSGLPNDRFSAERPEGSISTLTIQRTEQRDSAMYRCASSLALGQALGVNTEAFFGQGTRLTVV.

As for this clone: This CDR3 is also generated by other DNA sequences in the sample. The rearrangement links TRBV28 to TRBJ2-2; no clear D. V was trimmed by 2 bases and J by 4 bases, leaving 2 bases between them. The CDR3 is 12 amino acids. From germline, CDR1 is MDHEN and CDR2 SYDVKM. CDR3 region: CASSLTTGELFF. The DNA for the CDR3 is TGTGCCAGCAGTTTAACCACCGGGGAGCTGTTTTTT.

V and J are TRBV4-1 and TRBJ2-1; a weak D match, TRBD1 (5 bases). The V gene lost 1 base and the J gene lost 5 bases, with 12 bases spanning the gap. Germline V gene sequence: CDR1 MGHRA, CDR2 YSYEKL. This CDR3 contains 15 residues. The CDR3 coding sequence is TGCGCCAGCAGCCAAGGGGCAGGGTGGGACAATGAGCAGTTCTTC. It yields the protein CASSQGAGWDNEQFF.

V is TRBV11-2 and J is TRBJ1-2; possible D gene TRBD1, 6 bases. Germline-derived CDR1 and CDR2 are SGHAT and FQNNGV. V lost 5 bases and J lost 4, with 23 bases in between. This CDR3 contains 17 residues. The CDR3 here is CASSPIRDTQGGYGYTF. The DNA for the CDR3 is TGTGCCAGCAGCCCTATCCGGGACACCCAAGGGGGCTATGGCTACACCTTC.

This clone was observed a handful of times. The chain has TRBV2 and TRBJ2-3; 8 bases are shared with TRBD2. Unmatched junction bases numbered 12, after V lost 7 bases and J lost 6 bases. Germline V gives CDR1 SNHLY, CDR2 FYNNEI. This CDR3 contains 15 residues. CDR3 region: CASKLRREEGDTQYF. The CDR3, as DNA: TGTGCCAGCAAGCTTCGGCGGGAGGAGGGGGATACGCAGTATTTT.

The chain links TRBV19 to TRBJ1-5; D is possibly TRBD1 (6 bases). The CDR3 is 16 amino acids. Per germline, CDR1 LNHDA and CDR2 SQIVND (reference sequence). V gave up 2 bases and J gave up 3 bases, with 14 bases separating them. The CDR3 DNA sequence: TGTGCCAGTAGTATATTCGCACAGGGCTTCAATCAGCCCCAGCATTTT. Translating gives CASSIFAQGFNQPQHF.

This clone was recorded once. CDR3 sequence (DNA): TGCAGTGCTATGCCTAGGGGGACCCAGTACTTC. Translating it yields CSAMPRGTQYF. The chain joins TRBV20-1 to TRBJ2-5, with a weak D call TRBD1 (5 bases). Between the trimmed V and J ends, which lost 4 bases and 7 bases, there was a span of 10 bases. The CDR3 runs to 11 residues. From germline, CDR1 is DFQATT and CDR2 SNEGSKA (reference sequence).

The chain uses TRBV28 and TRBJ2-3; D unresolved. This CDR3 comprises 15 residues. V lost 8 bases, J lost 3 bases, and 18 bases lay in between. Germline values: CDR1 MDHEN, CDR2 SYDVKM. The CDR3 region has the DNA TGTGCCAGCTCTCTAAGGTCCGCCACAACAGATACGCAGTATTTT. Translated, it gives CASSLRSATTDTQYF. The complete variable domain, with remaining parts taken from reference TRBV28 and TRBJ2-3, reads DVKVTQSSRYLVKRTGEKVFLECVQDMDHENMFWYRQDPGLGLRLIYFSYDVKMKEKGDIPEGYSVSREKKERFSLILESASTNQTSMYLCASSLRSATTDTQYFGPGTRLTVL.

The chain carries TRBV27 and TRBJ1-1; a possible D gene is TRBD1 (5 bases). CDR3 length: 13 residues. Trimming removed 6 bases at V and 3 bases at J, with 11 bases between. Germline CDR1 reads MNHEY; CDR2 reads SMNVEV (reference sequence). The CDR3 spells CASSLTRDTEAFF. The CDR3 DNA is TGTGCCAGCAGCCTAACCAGGGACACTGAAGCTTTCTTT.

The CDR3 nucleotides read TGTGCCAGCTCACTTCGACTAGCGGGAGGGGGCTACGAGCAGTACTTC. Translating gives CASSLRLAGGGYEQYF. The chain has TRBV18 and TRBJ2-7; TRBD2 aligns across 14 bases. The CDR3 extends over 16 amino acids. The V gene end was trimmed by 4 bases and the J gene end by 3 bases; junction bases not matched to a gene: 5. From germline, CDR1 is KGHSH and CDR2 LQKENI.

V usage is TRBV9 and J usage is TRBJ2-3, with 7 positions matching TRBD2. Trimming at V came to 4 bases and at J to 0 bases, leaving 5 bases not matched to a gene. Germline V lookup: CDR1 SGDLS, CDR2 YYNGEE. This CDR3 is built from 15 residues. CDR3 protein: CASSYTSASTDTQYF. The CDR3 region has the DNA TGTGCCAGCAGCTATACTAGCGCGAGCACAGATACGCAGTATTTT.

This clone occurred once. This rearrangement joins TRBV18 to TRBJ2-5; D tentatively reads TRBD1 or TRBD2 (7 bases each). The CDR3 contains 17 residues. With 0 bases removed from V and 1 base from J, the gap between germline ends came to 15 bases. The germline CDR1 and CDR2 sequences are KGHSH and LQKENI. CDR3 protein: CASSPPSGGASQETQYF. As DNA, the CDR3 is TGTGCCAGCTCACCACCGTCAGGGGGGGCGAGCCAAGAGACCCAGTACTTC.

The chain couples TRBV2 to TRBJ1-4, with a weak D call TRBD1 (6 bases). Trimming removed 2 bases at V and 8 bases at J, with 12 bases between. This CDR3 contains 14 residues. The V gene's germline CDR1 is SNHLY and CDR2 FYNNEI. CDR3 in DNA: TGTGCCAGCAGTGAAATCAGGGGAGGAGAAAAACTGTTTTTT. This encodes CASSEIRGGEKLFF. Filled out from reference TRBV2 and TRBJ1-4, the complete variable domain reads EPEVTQTPSHQVTQMGQEVILRCVPISNHLYFYWYRQILGQKVEFLVSFYNNEISEKSEIFDDQFSVERPDGSNFTLKIRSTKLEDSAMYFCASSEIRGGEKLFFGSGTQLSVL.

Concerning this clone itself: A much larger clone lies a single base off, so this may be a read error. The chain joins TRBV28 to TRBJ1-1; 7 bases are a match to TRBD1. CDR3 size: 13 residues. Germline-derived CDR1 and CDR2 are MDHEN and SYDVKM. The ends lost 5 bases at V and 1 base at J; junction bases unmatched: 1. CDR3 region: CASSRQGNTEAFF. The CDR3 DNA is TGTGCCAGCAGTAGACAGGGGAACACTGAAGCTTTCTTT.

This chain uses TRBV9 with TRBJ2-3, with TRBD1 matching over 9 bases. CDR3 length: 14 amino acids. Trimming at V came to 8 bases and at J to 6 bases, leaving 10 bases not matched to a gene. Germline-derived CDR1 and CDR2 are SGDLS and YYNGEE. For the CDR3, the DNA is TGTGCCAGTAACAGGGGGCCAGGGGCCGATACGCAGTATTTT. It yields the protein CASNRGPGADTQYF.

This rearrangement joins TRBV5-1 to TRBJ1-1; D is ambiguous. V was cut by 1 base and J by 4 bases, with 11 bases left in between. The CDR3 covers 14 residues. Germline values: CDR1 SGHRS, CDR2 YFSETQ. This CDR3 is CASSLFPAFTEAFF. CDR3 DNA sequence: TGCGCCAGCAGCTTGTTCCCCGCTTTCACTGAAGCTTTCTTT. Combining the CDR3 with reference TRBV5-1 and TRBJ1-1 gives the whole variable domain KAGVTQTPRYLIKTRGQQVTLSCSPISGHRSVSWYQQTPGQGLQFLFEYFSETQRNKGNFPGRFSGRQFSNSRSEMNVSTLELGDSALYLCASSLFPAFTEAFFGQGTRLTVV.

This clone was seen more than once but under ten times. This chain uses TRBV9 with TRBJ2-5; 12 bases line up with TRBD2. The ends lost 4 bases at V and 5 bases at J; junction bases unmatched: 6. This CDR3 contains 15 residues. CDR1 is SGDLS, CDR2 YYNGEE, per germline. The CDR3 region is CASSRRTSGTETQYF. CDR3 bases: TGTGCCAGCAGCCGACGGACTAGCGGGACGGAGACCCAGTACTTC.

This clone was observed once. The chain links TRBV2 to TRBJ1-5, with D possibly matching TRBD1 (6 bases). From germline, CDR1 is SNHLY and CDR2 FYNNEI. The CDR3 totals 15 residues. V lost 1 base and J lost 6, with 13 bases in between. CDR3: CASSEGAGEFQPQHF. The CDR3 DNA reads TGTGCCAGCAGTGAAGGGGCAGGGGAGTTTCAGCCCCAGCATTTT.

The chain joins TRBV5-1 to TRBJ2-5; D might be TRBD2 (6 bases). The CDR3 is 15 residues long. Germline V gives CDR1 SGHRS, CDR2 YFSETQ. With 0 bases removed from V and 1 base from J, the gap between germline ends came to 10 bases. DNA of the CDR3: TGCGCCAGCAGCTTGGGGCCGGGAGCCCAAGAGACCCAGTACTTC. Residues: CASSLGPGAQETQYF.

The V and J genes are TRBV30 and TRBJ1-2; a weak D match, TRBD1 (5 bases). Per the germline V gene, CDR1 is GTSNPN and CDR2 is SVGIG (reference sequence). The CDR3 sequence is 19 residues long. V was pared by 3 bases and J by 0 bases, with 26 bases between. DNA of the CDR3: TGTGCCTGGAGCCGAGTCAGGGAGTTGTGGGGTATCTCTAACTATGGCTACACCTTC. Translating gives CAWSRVRELWGISNYGYTF.

This clone was counted many times. In nucleotides, the CDR3 is TGTGCCAGCTCGAGTTCTAGACAGGGGTTCTCAGATACGCAGTATTTT. It codes for CASSSSRQGFSDTQYF. The chain employs TRBV18 and TRBJ2-3, with TRBD1 identical over 8 bases. The trim removed 6 bases at V and 4 bases at J, leaving 12 bases unmatched. CDR1 and CDR2 (germline): KGHSH, LQKENI. The CDR3 covers 16 residues.

This chain joins TRBV28 and TRBJ1-2; D is undetermined. Germline CDR1 and CDR2: MDHEN and SYDVKM. This CDR3 region has 13 residues. Trimming cost V 2 bases and J 7 bases, with 11 bases left between them. The CDR3 DNA reads TGTGCCAGCAGTTTAAAACCAGGTCTTGGCTACACCTTC. Translation gives CASSLKPGLGYTF.